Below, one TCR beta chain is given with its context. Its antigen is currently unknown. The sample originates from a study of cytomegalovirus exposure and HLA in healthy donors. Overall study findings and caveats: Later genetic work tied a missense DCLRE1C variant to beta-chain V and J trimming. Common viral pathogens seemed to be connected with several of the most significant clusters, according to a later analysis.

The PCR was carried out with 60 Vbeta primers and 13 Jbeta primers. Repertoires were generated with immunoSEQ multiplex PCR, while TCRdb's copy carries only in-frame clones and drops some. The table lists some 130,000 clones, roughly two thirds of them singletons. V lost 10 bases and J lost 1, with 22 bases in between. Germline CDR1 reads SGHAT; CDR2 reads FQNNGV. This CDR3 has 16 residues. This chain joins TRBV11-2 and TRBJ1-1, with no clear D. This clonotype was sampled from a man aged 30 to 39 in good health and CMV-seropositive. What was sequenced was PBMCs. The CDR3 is CATHGSEGLGNTEAFF. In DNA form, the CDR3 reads TGTGCCACGCATGGGTCCGAGGGTTTGGGGAACACTGAAGCTTTCTTT.